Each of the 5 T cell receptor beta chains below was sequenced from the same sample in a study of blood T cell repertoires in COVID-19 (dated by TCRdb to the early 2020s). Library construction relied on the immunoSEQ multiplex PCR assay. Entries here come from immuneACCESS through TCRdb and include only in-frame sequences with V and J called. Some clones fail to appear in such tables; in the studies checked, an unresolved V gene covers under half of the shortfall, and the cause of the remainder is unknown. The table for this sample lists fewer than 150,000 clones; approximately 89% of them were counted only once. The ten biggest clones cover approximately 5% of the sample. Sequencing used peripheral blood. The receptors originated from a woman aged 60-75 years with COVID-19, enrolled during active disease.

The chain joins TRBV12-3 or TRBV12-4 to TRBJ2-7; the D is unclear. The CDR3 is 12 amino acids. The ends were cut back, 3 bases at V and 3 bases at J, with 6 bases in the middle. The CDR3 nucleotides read TGTGCCAGCAGTTTCGGCGGCTACGAGCAGTACTTC. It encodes CASSFGGYEQYF.

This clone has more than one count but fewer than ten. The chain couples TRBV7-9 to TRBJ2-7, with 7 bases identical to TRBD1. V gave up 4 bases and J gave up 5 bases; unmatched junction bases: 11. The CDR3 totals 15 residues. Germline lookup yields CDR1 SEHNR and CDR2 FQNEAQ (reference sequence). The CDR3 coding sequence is TGTGCCAGCAGCTCCGACAGGGTGGCACAAGACGAGCAGTACTTC. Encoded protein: CASSSDRVAQDEQYF.

The CDR3 DNA reads as TGTGCCAGCAGCGTACGACAGGACAATGAGCAGTTCTTC. It encodes CASSVRQDNEQFF. This sequence joins TRBV9 and TRBJ2-1, with D tentatively TRBD1 (6 bases). This CDR3 region has 13 residues. Deletions cut 1 base from V and 5 bases from J, with 7 bases between. From germline, CDR1 is SGDLS and CDR2 YYNGEE.

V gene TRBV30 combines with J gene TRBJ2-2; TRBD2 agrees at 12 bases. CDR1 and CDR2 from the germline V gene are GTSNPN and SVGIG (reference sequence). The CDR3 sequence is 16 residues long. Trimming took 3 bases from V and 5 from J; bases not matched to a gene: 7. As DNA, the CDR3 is TGTGCCTGGAGGTCGCTAGCGGGGGGGCGGACCGGGGAGCTGTTTTTT. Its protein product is CAWRSLAGGRTGELFF.

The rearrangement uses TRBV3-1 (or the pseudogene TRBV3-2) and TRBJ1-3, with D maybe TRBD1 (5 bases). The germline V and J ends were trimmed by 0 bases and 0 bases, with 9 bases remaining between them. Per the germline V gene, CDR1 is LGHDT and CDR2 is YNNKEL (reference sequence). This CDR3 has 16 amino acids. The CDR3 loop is CASSQENRHSGNTIYF. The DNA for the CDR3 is TGTGCCAGCAGCCAAGAAAACAGGCACTCTGGAAACACCATATATTTT.